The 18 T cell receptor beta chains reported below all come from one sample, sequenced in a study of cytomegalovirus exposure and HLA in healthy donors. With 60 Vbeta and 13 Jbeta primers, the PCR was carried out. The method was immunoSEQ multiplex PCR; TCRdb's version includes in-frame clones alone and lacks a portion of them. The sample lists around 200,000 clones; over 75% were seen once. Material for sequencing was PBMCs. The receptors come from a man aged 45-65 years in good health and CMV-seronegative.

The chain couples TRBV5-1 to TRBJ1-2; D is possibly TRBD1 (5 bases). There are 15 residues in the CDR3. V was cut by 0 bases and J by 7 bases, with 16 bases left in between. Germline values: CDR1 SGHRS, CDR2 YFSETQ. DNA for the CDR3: TGCGCCAGCAGCTTGGCTACGGAAGGGGCCTTTGGCTACACCTTC. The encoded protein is CASSLATEGAFGYTF.

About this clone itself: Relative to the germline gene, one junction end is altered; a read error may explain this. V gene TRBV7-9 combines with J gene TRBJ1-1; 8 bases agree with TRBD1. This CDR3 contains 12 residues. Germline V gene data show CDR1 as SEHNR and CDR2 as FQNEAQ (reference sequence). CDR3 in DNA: TGTTCCAGCAGCTTAACAGGGGGGGAAGCTTTCTTT. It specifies CSSSLTGGEAFF.

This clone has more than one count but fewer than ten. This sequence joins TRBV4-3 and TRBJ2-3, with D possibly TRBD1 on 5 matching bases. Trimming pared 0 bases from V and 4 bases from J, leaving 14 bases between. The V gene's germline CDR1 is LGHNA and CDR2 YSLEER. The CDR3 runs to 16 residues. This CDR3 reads CASSQEGTWGADTQYF. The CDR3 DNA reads TGCGCCAGCAGCCAAGAGGGTACCTGGGGCGCAGATACGCAGTATTTT.

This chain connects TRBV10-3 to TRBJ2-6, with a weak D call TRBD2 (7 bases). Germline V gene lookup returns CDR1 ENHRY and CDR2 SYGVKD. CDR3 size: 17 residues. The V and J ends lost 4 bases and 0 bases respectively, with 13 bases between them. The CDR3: CAISAAGATSGANVLTF. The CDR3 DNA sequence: TGTGCCATCAGTGCCGCGGGGGCTACCTCTGGGGCCAACGTCCTGACTTTC.

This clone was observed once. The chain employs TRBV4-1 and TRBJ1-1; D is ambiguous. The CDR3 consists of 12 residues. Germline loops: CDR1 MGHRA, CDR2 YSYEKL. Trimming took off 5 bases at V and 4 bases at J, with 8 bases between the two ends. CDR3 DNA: TGCGCCAGCAGCAAACAGACCACTGAAGCTTTCTTT. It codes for CASSKQTTEAFF.

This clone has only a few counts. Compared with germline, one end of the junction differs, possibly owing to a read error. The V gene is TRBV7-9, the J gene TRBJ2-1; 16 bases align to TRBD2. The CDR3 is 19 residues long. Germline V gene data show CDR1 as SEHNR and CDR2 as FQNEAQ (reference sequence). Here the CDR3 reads CSSSQPQGTSGGAYNEQFF. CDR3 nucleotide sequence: TGTTCCAGCAGCCAACCACAGGGGACTAGCGGGGGGGCCTACAATGAGCAGTTCTTC.

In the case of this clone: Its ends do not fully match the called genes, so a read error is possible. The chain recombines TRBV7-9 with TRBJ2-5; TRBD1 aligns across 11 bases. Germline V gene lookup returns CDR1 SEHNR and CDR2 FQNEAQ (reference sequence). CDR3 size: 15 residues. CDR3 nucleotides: TGTTCCAGCAGCTCGGGACAGGGGGACGAAGAGACCCAGTACTTC. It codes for CSSSSGQGDEETQYF.

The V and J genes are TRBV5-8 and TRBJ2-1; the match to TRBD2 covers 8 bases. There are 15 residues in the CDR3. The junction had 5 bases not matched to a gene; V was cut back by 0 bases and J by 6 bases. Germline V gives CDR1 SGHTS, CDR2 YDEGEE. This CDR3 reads CASSLVLAGPNEQFF. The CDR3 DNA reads TGTGCCAGCAGCTTGGTTTTAGCGGGGCCCAATGAGCAGTTCTTC.

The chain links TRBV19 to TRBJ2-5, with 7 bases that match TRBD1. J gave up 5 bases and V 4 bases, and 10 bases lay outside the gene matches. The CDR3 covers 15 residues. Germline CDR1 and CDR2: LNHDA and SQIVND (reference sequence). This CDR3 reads CASSKARGLGETQYF. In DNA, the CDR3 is TGTGCCAGTAGTAAGGCAAGGGGGCTTGGGGAGACCCAGTACTTC.

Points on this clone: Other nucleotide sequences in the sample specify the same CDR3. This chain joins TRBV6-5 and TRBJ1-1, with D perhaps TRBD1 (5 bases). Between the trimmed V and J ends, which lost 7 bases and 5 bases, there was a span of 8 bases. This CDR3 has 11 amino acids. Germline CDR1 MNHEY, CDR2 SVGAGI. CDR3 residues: CASTRGTEAFF. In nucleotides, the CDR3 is TGTGCCAGCACCCGGGGGACTGAAGCTTTCTTT.

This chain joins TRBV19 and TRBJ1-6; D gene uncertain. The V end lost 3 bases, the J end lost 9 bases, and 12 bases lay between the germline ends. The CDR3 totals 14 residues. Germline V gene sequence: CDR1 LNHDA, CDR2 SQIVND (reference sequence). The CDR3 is CASSIIGETSPLHF. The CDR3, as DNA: TGTGCCAGTAGTATTATCGGGGAAACTTCACCCCTCCACTTT.

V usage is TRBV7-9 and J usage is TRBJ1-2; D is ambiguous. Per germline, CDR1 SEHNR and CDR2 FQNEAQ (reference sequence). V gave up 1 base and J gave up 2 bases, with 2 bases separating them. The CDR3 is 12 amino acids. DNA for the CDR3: TGTGCCAGCAGCTTAGTAAACTATGGCTACACCTTC. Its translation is CASSLVNYGYTF.

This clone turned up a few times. The CDR3 spells CASSLASGPHNEQFF. CDR3 bases: TGTGCCAGCAGTTTAGCTAGCGGGCCACACAATGAGCAGTTCTTC. The chain employs TRBV28 and TRBJ2-1, with 8 bases lining up with TRBD2. The CDR3 is made up of 15 amino acids. Germline trimming cut 2 bases from V and 5 bases from J; bases unmatched to any gene: 5. Germline V gives CDR1 MDHEN, CDR2 SYDVKM.

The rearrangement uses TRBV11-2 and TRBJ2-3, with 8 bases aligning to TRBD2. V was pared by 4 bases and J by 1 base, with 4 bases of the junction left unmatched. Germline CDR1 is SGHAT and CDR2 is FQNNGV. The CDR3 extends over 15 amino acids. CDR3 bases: TGTGCCAGCAGCTCGGGAGCGGGGGGCACAGATACGCAGTATTTT. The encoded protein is CASSSGAGGTDTQYF. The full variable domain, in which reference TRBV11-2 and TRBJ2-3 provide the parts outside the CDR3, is EAGVAQSPRYKIIEKRQSVAFWCNPISGHATLYWYQQILGQGPKLLIQFQNNGVVDDSQLPKDRFSAERLKGVDSTLKIQPAKLEDSAVYLCASSSGAGGTDTQYFGPGTRLTVL.

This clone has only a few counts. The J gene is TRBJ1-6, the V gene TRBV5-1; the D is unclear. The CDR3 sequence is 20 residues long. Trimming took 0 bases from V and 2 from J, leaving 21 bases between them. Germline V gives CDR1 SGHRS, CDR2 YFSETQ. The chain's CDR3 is CASSLDGVGEGRTYNSPLHF. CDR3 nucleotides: TGCGCCAGCAGCTTGGATGGGGTCGGTGAAGGGAGGACCTATAATTCACCCCTCCACTTT.

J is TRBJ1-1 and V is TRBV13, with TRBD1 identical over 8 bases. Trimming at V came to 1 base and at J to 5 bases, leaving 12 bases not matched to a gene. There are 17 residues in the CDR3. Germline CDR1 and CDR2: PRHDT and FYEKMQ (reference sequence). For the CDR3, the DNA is TGTGCCAGCAGCTTAGCGAATTTGGGGACAGGAAAAACTGAAGCTTTCTTT. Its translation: CASSLANLGTGKTEAFF.

CDR3 bases: TGTGCCAGCAGTCCTCCTCTGGGCCACAATGAGCAGTTCTTC. This gives the protein CASSPPLGHNEQFF. The chain links TRBV9 to TRBJ2-1; D remains unclear. V was shortened by 5 bases and J by 5 bases, with 14 bases between the two germline ends. CDR1 SGDLS and CDR2 YYNGEE come from the germline V gene. The CDR3 spans 14 residues.

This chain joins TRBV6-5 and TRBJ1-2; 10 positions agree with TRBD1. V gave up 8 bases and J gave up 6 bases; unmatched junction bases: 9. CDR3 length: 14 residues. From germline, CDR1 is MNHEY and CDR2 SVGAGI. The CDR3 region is CASHTTGGADGYTF. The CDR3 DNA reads TGTGCCAGCCATACGACAGGGGGCGCGGATGGCTACACCTTC.